This TCR beta chain was documented in a study of response to subunit inactivated influenza vaccine. Study observations and caveats: T cells newly recruited by each seasonal influenza vaccination are few, the authors suggested.

This CDR3 has 15 residues. Germline V lookup: CDR1 ENHRY, CDR2 SYGVKD. The junction had 2 bases not matched to a gene; V was cut back by 4 bases and J by 2 bases. As regards this clonotype: What it recognizes is unknown.

TCRdb reanalysed the RT-PCR reads using MiXCR and keeps one entry per CDR3 protein. This table has around 540,000 distinct CDR3 sequences, 12% appearing once. This sample comprised PBMCs from blood, obtained on the day of vaccination. The chain links TRBV10-3 to TRBJ2-3; 11 positions agree with TRBD2. The source is a middle-aged man who received an inactivated influenza vaccine. In nucleotides, the CDR3 is TGTGCCATCAGTGTAGCGGGGGGGGACACAGATACGCAGTATTTT. This translates into CAISVAGGDTDTQYF.